This T cell receptor beta chain was captured in a study of cytomegalovirus exposure and HLA in healthy donors. The PCR employed 60 Vbeta primers together with 13 Jbeta primers. Method: immunoSEQ multiplex PCR; TCRdb's copy keeps in-frame clones and lacks some. The sample shows 100,000 to 140,000 clones, around 69% of them seen only once. V was clipped by 4 bases and J by 7 bases, with 18 bases between them. Germline loops: CDR1 SGHRS, CDR2 YFSETQ. The CDR3 is made up of 14 amino acids. In regard to this clone: As yet, its antigen is unknown.

The study, taken as a whole, reports: Within a later analysis, the majority of CMV-associated TCR beta chains appeared HLA-restricted. CMV serostatus alone was available as immune exposure information. Researchers left out some V segments, among them TRBV6-2 and TRBV6-3, as indistinguishable. Among the CMV-associated chains, three were confirmed in vitro as specific for CMV antigens.

This sequence joins TRBV5-1 and TRBJ2-7, with no clear D. The sample consisted of PBMCs. The TCR comes from a man between 18 and 35 years old in good health and CMV-seronegative. This CDR3 is CASSLVETVEEQYF. DNA for the CDR3: TGCGCCAGCAGCCTGGTAGAGACTGTGGAGGAGCAGTACTTC. Full variable domain (remainder filled in from reference TRBV5-1 and TRBJ2-7): KAGVTQTPRYLIKTRGQQVTLSCSPISGHRSVSWYQQTPGQGLQFLFEYFSETQRNKGNFPGRFSGRQFSNSRSEMNVSTLELGDSALYLCASSLVETVEEQYFGPGTRLTVT.